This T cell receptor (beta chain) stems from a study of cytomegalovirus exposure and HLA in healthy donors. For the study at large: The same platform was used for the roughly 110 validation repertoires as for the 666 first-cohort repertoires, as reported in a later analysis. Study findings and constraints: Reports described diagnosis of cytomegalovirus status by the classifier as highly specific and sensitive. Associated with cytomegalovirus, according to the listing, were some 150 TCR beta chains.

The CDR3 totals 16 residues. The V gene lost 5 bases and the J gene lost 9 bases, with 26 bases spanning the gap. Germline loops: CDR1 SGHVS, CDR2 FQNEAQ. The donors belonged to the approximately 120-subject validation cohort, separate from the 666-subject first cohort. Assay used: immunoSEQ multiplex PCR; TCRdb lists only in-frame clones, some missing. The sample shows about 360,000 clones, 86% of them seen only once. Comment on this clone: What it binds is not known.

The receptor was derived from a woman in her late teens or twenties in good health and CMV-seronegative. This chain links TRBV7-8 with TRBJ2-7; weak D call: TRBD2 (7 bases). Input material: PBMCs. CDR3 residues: CASSSGIGGGPELQYF. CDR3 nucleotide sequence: TGTGCCAGCAGCAGCGGGATCGGTGGGGGGCCCGAGTTGCAGTACTTC. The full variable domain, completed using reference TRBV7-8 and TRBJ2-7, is GAGVSQSPRYKVAKRGQDVALRCDPISGHVSLFWYQQALGQGPEFLTYFQNEAQLDKSGLPSDRFFAERPEGSVSTLKIQRTQQEDSAVYLCASSSGIGGGPELQYFGPGTRLTVT.